These T cell receptor beta chains were read from a single sample in a study of T cells in Graves' hyperthyroidism and ophthalmopathy. TCRdb reprocessed the multiplex PCR reads with MiXCR, giving one entry per CDR3 protein. The sample shows hundreds of thousands of distinct CDR3 sequences, less than 15% of them seen only once. Sequencing used blood. The receptors derive from a woman aged 18-30 years with Graves' hyperthyroidism. Each CDR3 is given with its conserved first and last residue. Each record gives: J gene, V gene, CDR3 protein.

j_gene: TRBJ1-1
v_gene: TRBV4-3
CDR3aa: CASSQGRGWDTEAFF

j_gene: TRBJ2-1
v_gene: TRBV19
CDR3aa: CASSLTPNRGNEQFF

j_gene: TRBJ2-7
v_gene: TRBV20-1
CDR3aa: CSARTWTSSYEQYF

j_gene: TRBJ1-5
v_gene: TRBV19
CDR3aa: CASGTVNSNQPQHF

j_gene: TRBJ2-1
v_gene: TRBV27
CDR3aa: CASSTKGYSYNEQFF

j_gene: TRBJ1-5
v_gene: TRBV29-1
CDR3aa: CSVALTRQAGGGNQPQHF

j_gene: TRBJ1-1
v_gene: TRBV7-9
CDR3aa: CASSLVYLGNQAFF

j_gene: TRBJ2-2
v_gene: TRBV5-8
CDR3aa: CASSAEVIAGELFF

j_gene: TRBJ2-3
v_gene: TRBV14
CDR3aa: CASSPSWGTGDTQYF

j_gene: TRBJ2-5
v_gene: TRBV29-1
CDR3aa: CSVRWAGGETQYF

j_gene: TRBJ2-1
v_gene: TRBV7-9
CDR3aa: CASSLWAGEGEQFF

j_gene: TRBJ1-3
v_gene: TRBV12-3/TRBV12-4
CDR3aa: CASSLGGYRGSGNTIYF

j_gene: TRBJ2-1
v_gene: TRBV10-2
CDR3aa: CASSELGPSGNNEQFF

j_gene: TRBJ1-4
v_gene: TRBV28
CDR3aa: CASSRPSNEKLFF

j_gene: TRBJ2-5
v_gene: TRBV7-2
CDR3aa: CASSLGGLAISGETQYF

j_gene: TRBJ1-5
v_gene: TRBV9
CDR3aa: CASSAESGGQPQHF

j_gene: TRBJ2-1
v_gene: TRBV20-1
CDR3aa: CSAIRLAGAGNEQFF

j_gene: TRBJ2-3
v_gene: TRBV5-1
CDR3aa: CASRQLAGEADTQYF

j_gene: TRBJ1-2
v_gene: TRBV20-1
CDR3aa: CSARTGETGYTF

j_gene: TRBJ2-5
v_gene: TRBV6-1
CDR3aa: CASSDYGGPAEETQYF

j_gene: TRBJ2-7
v_gene: TRBV3-1
CDR3aa: CASSQDLSYYEQYF

j_gene: TRBJ2-3
v_gene: TRBV5-8
CDR3aa: CASSQAPLAMPDTQYF

j_gene: TRBJ2-5
v_gene: TRBV20-1
CDR3aa: CSASIGSWTRAGTQYF

j_gene: TRBJ2-3
v_gene: TRBV15
CDR3aa: CATSRDGLAGGSGADTQYF

j_gene: TRBJ2-3
v_gene: TRBV20-1
CDR3aa: CSARDRGGPSNTQYF

j_gene: TRBJ1-6
v_gene: TRBV30
CDR3aa: CAWSVGGIVDLHF

j_gene: TRBJ1-3
v_gene: TRBV18
CDR3aa: CASSWDAGNTIYF

j_gene: TRBJ2-3
v_gene: TRBV25-1
CDR3aa: CASSDPLGLSGTDTQYF